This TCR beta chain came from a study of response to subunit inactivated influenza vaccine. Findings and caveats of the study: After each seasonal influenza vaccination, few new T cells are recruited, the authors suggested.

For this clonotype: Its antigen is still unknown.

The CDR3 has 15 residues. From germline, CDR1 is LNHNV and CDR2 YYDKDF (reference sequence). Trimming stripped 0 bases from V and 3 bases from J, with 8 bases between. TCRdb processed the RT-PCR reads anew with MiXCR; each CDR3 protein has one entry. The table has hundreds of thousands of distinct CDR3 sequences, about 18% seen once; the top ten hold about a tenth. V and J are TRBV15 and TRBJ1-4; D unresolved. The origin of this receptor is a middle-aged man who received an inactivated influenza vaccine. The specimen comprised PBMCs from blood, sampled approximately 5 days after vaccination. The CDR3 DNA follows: TGTGCCACCAGCAGAGAATGGGCACCTAATGAAAAACTGTTTTTT. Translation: CATSREWAPNEKLFF.